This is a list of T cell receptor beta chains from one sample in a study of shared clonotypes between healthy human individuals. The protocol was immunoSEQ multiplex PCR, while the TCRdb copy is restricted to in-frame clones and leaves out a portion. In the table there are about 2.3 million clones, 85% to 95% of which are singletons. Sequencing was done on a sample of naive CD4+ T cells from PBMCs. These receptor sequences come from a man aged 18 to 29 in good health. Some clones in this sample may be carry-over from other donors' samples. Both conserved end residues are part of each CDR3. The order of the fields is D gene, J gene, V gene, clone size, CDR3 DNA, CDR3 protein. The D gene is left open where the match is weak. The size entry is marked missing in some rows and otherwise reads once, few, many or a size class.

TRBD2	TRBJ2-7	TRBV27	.	TGTGCCAGCAGTCCACGCGGGGGTTACGAGCAGTACTTC	CASSPRGGYEQYF
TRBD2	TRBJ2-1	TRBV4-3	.	TGCGCCAGCGGCCTAAGGACTAGCGGTTACAATGAGCAGTTCTTC	CASGLRTSGYNEQFF
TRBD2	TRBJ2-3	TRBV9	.	TGTGCCAGCAGCGTGACTAGCGGGAGGTACACAGATACGCAGTATTTT	CASSVTSGRYTDTQYF
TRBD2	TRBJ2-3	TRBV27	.	TGTGCCAGCAGATTGGGACTAGCGGGGTTTCCTAGCACAGATACGCAGTATTTT	CASRLGLAGFPSTDTQYF
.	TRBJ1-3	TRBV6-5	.	TGTGCCAGCATGACCTCTGGAAACACCATATATTTT	CASMTSGNTIYF
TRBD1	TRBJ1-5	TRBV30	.	TGTGCCTGGAGTCTCGACAGGGACAAAGGCAATCAGCCCCAGCATTTT	CAWSLDRDKGNQPQHF
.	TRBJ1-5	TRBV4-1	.	TGCGCCAGCAGCCAAAATTGGGGACCGCCGGCCGGATCGCCCCAGCATTTT	CASSQNWGPPAGSPQHF
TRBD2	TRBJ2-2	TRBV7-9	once	TGTGCCAGCATCCGAGGTCTAGCGGGAGGGCCAACCGGGGAGCTGTTTTTT	CASIRGLAGGPTGELFF
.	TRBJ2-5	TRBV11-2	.	TGTGCCAGCAGCGCTTCAATACAAGAGACCCAGTACTTC	CASSASIQETQYF
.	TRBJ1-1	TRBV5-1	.	TGCGCCAGCAGCCCCCTGGGGACGACGAACACTGAAGCTTTCTTT	CASSPLGTTNTEAFF
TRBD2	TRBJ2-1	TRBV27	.	TGTGCCAGTAGGGCTAGCGGGTCCTACAATGAGCAGTTCTTC	CASRASGSYNEQFF